This paragraph reports one T cell receptor beta chain. The data stem from a study of cytomegalovirus exposure and HLA in healthy donors. Primers included in the PCR were 60 Vbeta and 13 Jbeta primers. Only in-frame clones appear in the TCRdb table, and some are missing; sequencing was by immunoSEQ multiplex PCR. The table shows approximately 150,000 clones, with almost 80% occurring only once. V was cut by 6 bases and J by 2 bases, with 8 bases left in between. The CDR3 covers 11 residues. CDR1 is DFQATT and CDR2 is SNEGSKA in the germline V gene (reference sequence). V and J are TRBV20-1 and TRBJ2-7, with TRBD2 as a possible D gene (5 bases). Sequencing input: PBMCs. This sequence was found in a man aged 40-49 years in good health and CMV-seropositive. CDR3 protein: CSAAGTYEQYF. The CDR3 bases are TGCAGTGCGGCGGGCACCTACGAGCAGTACTTC.